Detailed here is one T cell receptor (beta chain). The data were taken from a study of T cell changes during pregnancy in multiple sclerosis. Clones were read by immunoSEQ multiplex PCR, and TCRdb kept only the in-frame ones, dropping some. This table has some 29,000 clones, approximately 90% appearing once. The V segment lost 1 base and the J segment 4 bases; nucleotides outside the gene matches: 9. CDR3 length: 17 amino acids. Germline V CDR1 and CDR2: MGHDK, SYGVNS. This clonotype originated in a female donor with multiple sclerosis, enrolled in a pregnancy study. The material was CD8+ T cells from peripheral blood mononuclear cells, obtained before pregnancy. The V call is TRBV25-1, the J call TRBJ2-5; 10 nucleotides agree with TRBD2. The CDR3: CASSESAGGWEAETQYF. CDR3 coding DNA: TGTGCCAGCAGTGAATCAGCGGGAGGGTGGGAAGCAGAGACCCAGTACTTC.